The sequence of this T cell receptor beta chain was determined in a study of Graves' ophthalmopathy and Graves' hyperthyroidism. The CDR3 has 14 amino acids. Per germline, CDR1 LGHNT and CDR2 FRNRAP. The V end was cut by 0 bases, the J end by 7 bases, with 10 bases between. The sequenced template was RNA, covering the TCR beta CDR3 region. HTBI-primed first-round RT-PCR preceded second-round multiplex PCR. TCRdb re-called the multiplex PCR reads with MiXCR, one entry per CDR3 protein. The table includes 580,000 or so distinct CDR3 sequences, 39% detected once. This clonotype has at least ten counts. The antigen is not known. Patients were left out if they had other autoimmune diseases, uncontrolled infections, pregnancy or lactation. Study findings and constraints: The model reached around 64% sensitivity and around 72% specificity for predicting ophthalmopathy progression.

What was sequenced was peripheral blood or thyroid tissue (not recorded which). The V call is TRBV12-5, the J call TRBJ1-5; D gene unclear. The receptor was derived from an adult man with Graves' hyperthyroidism. CDR3 loop: CASGLVAWGQPQHF. CDR3 nucleotides: TGTGCTAGTGGTTTGGTTGCCTGGGGACAGCCCCAGCATTTT.